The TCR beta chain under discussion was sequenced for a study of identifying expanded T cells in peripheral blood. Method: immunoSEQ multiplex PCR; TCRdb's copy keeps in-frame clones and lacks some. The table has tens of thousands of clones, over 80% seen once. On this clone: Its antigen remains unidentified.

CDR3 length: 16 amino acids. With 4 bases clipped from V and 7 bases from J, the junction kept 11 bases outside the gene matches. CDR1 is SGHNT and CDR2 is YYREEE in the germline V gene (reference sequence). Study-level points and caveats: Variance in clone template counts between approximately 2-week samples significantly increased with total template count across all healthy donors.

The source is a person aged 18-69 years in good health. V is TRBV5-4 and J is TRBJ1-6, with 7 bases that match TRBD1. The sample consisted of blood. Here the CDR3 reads CASSQQTGYGNSPLHF. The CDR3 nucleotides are TGTGCCAGCAGCCAACAGACAGGGTATGGCAATTCACCCCTCCACTTT.